This TCR beta chain was sequenced for a study of T cells in Graves' hyperthyroidism and ophthalmopathy. Study information: The blood sample was taken at first diagnosis, before treatment began.

RNA transcripts served as the template for amplifying TCR beta CDR3 regions. HTBI primers were the set used in a first-round RT-PCR of the TCR CDR3. TCRdb called the multiplex PCR reads again in MiXCR, with one record for every CDR3 protein. The sample carries about 350,000 distinct CDR3 sequences, approximately 18% recorded once. This clonotype was detected ten times or more. This CDR3 spans 16 amino acids. CDR1 is MDHEN, CDR2 SYDVKM, per germline. V shed 1 base, J shed 0 bases, and the junction held 6 bases outside the gene matches. Disease duration under 2 months; hyperthyroidism patients were aged 18 to 65.

The clonotype originates from a woman in her 30s with Graves' hyperthyroidism that later progressed to Graves' ophthalmopathy. V is TRBV28 and J is TRBJ2-7; 7 bases map to TRBD1. The sample taken for sequencing was blood. The CDR3 spells CASSLFIGTVSYEQYF. CDR3 in DNA: TGTGCCAGCAGTTTATTTATCGGGACAGTCTCCTACGAGCAGTACTTC.